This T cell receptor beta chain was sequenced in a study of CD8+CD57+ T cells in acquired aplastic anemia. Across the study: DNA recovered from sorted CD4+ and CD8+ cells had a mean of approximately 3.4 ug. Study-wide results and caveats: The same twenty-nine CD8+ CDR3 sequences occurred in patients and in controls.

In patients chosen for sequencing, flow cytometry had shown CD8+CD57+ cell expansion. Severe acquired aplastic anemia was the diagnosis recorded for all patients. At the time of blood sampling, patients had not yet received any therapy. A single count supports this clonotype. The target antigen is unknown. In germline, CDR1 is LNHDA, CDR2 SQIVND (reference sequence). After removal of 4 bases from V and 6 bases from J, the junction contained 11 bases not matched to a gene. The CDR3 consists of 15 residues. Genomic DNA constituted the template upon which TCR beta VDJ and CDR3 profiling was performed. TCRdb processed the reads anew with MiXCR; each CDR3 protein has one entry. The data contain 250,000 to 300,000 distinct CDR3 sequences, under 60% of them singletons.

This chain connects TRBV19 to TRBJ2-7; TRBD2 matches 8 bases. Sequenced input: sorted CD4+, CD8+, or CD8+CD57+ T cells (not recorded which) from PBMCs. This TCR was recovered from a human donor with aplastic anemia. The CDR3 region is CASSTGDIAGGEQYF. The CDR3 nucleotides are TGTGCCAGTAGTACGGGGGACATCGCGGGGGGCGAGCAGTACTTC.